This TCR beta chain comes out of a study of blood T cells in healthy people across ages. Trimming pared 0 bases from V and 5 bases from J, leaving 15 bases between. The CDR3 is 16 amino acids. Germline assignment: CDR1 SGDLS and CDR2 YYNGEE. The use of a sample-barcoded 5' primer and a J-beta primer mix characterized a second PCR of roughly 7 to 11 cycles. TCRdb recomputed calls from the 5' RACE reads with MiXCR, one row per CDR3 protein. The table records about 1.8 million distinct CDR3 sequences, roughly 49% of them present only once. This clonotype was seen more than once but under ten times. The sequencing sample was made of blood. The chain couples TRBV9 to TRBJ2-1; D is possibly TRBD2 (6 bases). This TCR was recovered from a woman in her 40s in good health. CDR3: CASSVAQPGEDNEQFF. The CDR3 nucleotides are TGTGCCAGCAGCGTAGCTCAGCCGGGGGAAGACAATGAGCAGTTCTTC.